The 4 T cell receptor beta chains in this list originate from one sample, sequenced in a study of OX40 agonist ivuxolimab in advanced cancers. Libraries were prepared by immunoSEQ multiplex PCR; TCRdb keeps only in-frame clonotypes and omits some of them. The table lists tens of thousands of clones, more than 85% of them singletons. The sequencing here drew on CD4+ or CD8+ T cells sorted from blood, taken in a trial of the OX40 agonist ivuxolimab. The source is an adult with an advanced solid tumor such as melanoma, head and neck, liver or kidney cancer.

Only one count was recorded for this clone. The chain employs TRBV7-2 and TRBJ2-1; 10 nucleotides line up with TRBD2. Germline V gene lookup returns CDR1 SGHTA and CDR2 FQGNSA. V was clipped by 5 bases and J by 4 bases; unmatched bases: 5. CDR3 length: 15 residues. The CDR3: CASSANSGRYNEQFF. DNA of the CDR3: TGTGCCAGCAGCGCCAATAGCGGGAGGTACAATGAGCAGTTCTTC. The entire variable domain, with the rest obtained from reference TRBV7-2 and TRBJ2-1, is as follows: GAGVSQSPSNKVTEKGKDVELRCDPISGHTALYWYRQSLGQGLEFLIYFQGNSAPDKSGLPSDRFSAERTGGSVSTLTIQRTQQEDSAVYLCASSANSGRYNEQFFGPGTRLTVL.

The chain uses TRBV2 and TRBJ1-6; 10 bases line up with TRBD1. Looked up from germline, CDR1 is SNHLY and CDR2 is FYNNEI. This CDR3 comprises 15 residues. V gave up 7 bases and J gave up 2 bases; unmatched junction bases: 2. The CDR3 sequence is CASIGQGAYNSPLHF. DNA for the CDR3: TGTGCCAGCATAGGACAGGGGGCCTATAATTCACCCCTCCACTTT.

The gene calls are TRBV7-6 and TRBJ1-2; TRBD1 aligns across 7 bases. Germline CDR1 SGHVS, CDR2 FNYEAQ. V shed 5 bases, J shed 8 bases, and the junction held 11 bases outside the gene matches. This CDR3 has 14 residues. CDR3 DNA sequence: TGTGCCAGCAGCCCAAGACAGGGATCGGGAGGCTACACCTTC. Its translation: CASSPRQGSGGYTF.

J is TRBJ2-3 and V is TRBV18, with TRBD1 identical over 7 bases. The CDR3 contains 13 residues. The ends lost 2 bases at V and 6 bases at J; junction bases unmatched: 2. Germline CDR1 reads KGHSH; CDR2 reads LQKENI. CDR3 bases: TGTGCCAGCTCACCAGAACAGGGGGATACGCAGTATTTT. Protein product: CASSPEQGDTQYF. Full variable domain (remainder filled in from reference TRBV18 and TRBJ2-3): NAGVMQNPRHLVRRRGQEARLRCSPMKGHSHVYWYRQLPEEGLKFMVYLQKENIIDESGMPKERFSAEFPKEGPSILRIQQVVRGDSAAYFCASSPEQGDTQYFGPGTRLTVL.